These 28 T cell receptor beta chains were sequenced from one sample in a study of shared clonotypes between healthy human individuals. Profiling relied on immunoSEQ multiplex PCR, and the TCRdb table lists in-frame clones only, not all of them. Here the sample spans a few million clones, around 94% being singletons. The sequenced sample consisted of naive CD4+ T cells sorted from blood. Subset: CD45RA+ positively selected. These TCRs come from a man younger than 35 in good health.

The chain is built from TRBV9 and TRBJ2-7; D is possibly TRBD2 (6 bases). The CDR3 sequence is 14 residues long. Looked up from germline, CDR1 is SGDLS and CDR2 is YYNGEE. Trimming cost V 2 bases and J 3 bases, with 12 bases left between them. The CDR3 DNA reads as TGTGCCAGCAGCGTCTTAGCGGATCACTACGAGCAGTACTTC. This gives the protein CASSVLADHYEQYF.

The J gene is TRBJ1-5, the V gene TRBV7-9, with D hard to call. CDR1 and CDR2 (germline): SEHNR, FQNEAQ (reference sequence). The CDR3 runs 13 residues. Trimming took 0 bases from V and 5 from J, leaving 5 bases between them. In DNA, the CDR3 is TGTGCCAGCAGCTTAGCGATCGATCAGCCCCAGCATTTT. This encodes CASSLAIDQPQHF.

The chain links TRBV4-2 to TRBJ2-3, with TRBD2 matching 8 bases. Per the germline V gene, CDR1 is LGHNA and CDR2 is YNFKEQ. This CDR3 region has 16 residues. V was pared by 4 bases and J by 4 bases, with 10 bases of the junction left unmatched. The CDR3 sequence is CASSPTASGGPDTQYF. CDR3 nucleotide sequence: TGTGCCAGCAGCCCTACTGCGTCGGGGGGGCCAGATACGCAGTATTTT.

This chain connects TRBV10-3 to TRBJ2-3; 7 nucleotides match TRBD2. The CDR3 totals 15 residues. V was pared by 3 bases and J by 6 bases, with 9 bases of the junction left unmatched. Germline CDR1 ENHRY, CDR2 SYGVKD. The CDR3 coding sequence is TGTGCCATCAGTGACACTAGCGCTGGGGTGGATACGCAGTATTTT. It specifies CAISDTSAGVDTQYF.

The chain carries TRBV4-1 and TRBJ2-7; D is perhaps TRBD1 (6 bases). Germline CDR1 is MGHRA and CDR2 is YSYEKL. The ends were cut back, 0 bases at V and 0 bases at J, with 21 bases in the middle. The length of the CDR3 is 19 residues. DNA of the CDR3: TGCGCCAGCAGCCAAGATCCCCAAGGCCGACAGGTAAGCTCCTACGAGCAGTACTTC. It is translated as CASSQDPQGRQVSSYEQYF.

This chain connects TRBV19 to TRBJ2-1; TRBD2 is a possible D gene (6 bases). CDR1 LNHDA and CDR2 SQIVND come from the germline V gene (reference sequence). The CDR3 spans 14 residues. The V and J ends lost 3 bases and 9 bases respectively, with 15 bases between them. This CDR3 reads CASSIWSGVGEQFF. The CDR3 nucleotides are TGTGCCAGTAGTATTTGGTCGGGAGTGGGTGAGCAGTTCTTC. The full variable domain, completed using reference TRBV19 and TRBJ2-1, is DGGITQSPKYLFRKEGQNVTLSCEQNLNHDAMYWYRQDPGQGLRLIYYSQIVNDFQKGDIAEGYSVSREKKESFPLTVTSAQKNPTAFYLCASSIWSGVGEQFFGPGTRLTVL.

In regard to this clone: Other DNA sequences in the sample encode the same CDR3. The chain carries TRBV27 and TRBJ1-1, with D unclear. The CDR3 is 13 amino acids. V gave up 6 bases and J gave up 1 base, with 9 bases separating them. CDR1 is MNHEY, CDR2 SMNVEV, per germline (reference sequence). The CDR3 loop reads CASSLRENTEAFF. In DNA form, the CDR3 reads TGTGCCAGCAGCCTGAGGGAGAACACTGAAGCTTTCTTT.

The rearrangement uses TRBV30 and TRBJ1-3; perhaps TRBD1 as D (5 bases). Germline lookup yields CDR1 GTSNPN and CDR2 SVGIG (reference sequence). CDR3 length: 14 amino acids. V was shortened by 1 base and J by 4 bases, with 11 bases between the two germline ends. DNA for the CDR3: TGTGCCTGGAGTGCAGTCGGGGGAGGAAACACCATATATTTT. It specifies CAWSAVGGGNTIYF. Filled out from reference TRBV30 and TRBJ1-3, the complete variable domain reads SQTIHQWPATLVQPVGSPLSLECTVEGTSNPNLYWYRQAAGRGLQLLFYSVGIGQISSEVPQNLSASRPQDRQFILSSKKLLLSDSGFYLCAWSAVGGGNTIYFGEGSWLTVV.

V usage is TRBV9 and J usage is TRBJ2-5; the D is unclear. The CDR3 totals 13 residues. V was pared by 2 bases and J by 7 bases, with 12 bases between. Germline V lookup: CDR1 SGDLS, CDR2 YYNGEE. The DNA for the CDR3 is TGTGCCAGCAGCGTGGCGGACCTCGGGACCCAGTACTTC. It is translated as CASSVADLGTQYF. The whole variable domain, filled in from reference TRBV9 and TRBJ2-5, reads DSGVTQTPKHLITATGQRVTLRCSPRSGDLSVYWYQQSLDQGLQFLIQYYNGEERAKGNILERFSAQQFPDLHSELNLSSLELGDSALYFCASSVADLGTQYFGPGTRLLVL.

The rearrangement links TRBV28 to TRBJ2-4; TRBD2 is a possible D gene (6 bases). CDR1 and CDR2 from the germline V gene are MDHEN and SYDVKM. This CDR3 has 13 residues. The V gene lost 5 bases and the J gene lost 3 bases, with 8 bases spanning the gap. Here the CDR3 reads CASSRGGKNIQYF. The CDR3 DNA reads TGTGCCAGCAGTAGGGGAGGCAAAAACATTCAGTACTTC.

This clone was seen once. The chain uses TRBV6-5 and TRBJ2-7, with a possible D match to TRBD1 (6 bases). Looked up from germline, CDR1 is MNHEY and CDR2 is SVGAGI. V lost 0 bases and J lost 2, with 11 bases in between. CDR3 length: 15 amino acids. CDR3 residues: CASSYSTGHTYEQYF. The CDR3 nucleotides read TGTGCCAGCAGTTACTCGACAGGTCATACCTACGAGCAGTACTTC.

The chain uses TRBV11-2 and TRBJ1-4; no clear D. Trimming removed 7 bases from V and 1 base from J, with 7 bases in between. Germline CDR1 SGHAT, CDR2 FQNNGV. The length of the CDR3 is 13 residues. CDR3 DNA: TGTGCCAGCAACTTTCGAACTAATGAAAAACTGTTTTTT. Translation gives CASNFRTNEKLFF.

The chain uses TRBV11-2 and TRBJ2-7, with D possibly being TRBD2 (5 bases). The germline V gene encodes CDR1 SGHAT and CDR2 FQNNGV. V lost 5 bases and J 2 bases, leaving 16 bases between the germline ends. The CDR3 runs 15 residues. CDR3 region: CASSPAGGSPYEQYF. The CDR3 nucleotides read TGTGCCAGCAGCCCAGCCGGAGGATCTCCCTACGAGCAGTACTTC. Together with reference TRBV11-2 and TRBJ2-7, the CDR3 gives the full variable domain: EAGVAQSPRYKIIEKRQSVAFWCNPISGHATLYWYQQILGQGPKLLIQFQNNGVVDDSQLPKDRFSAERLKGVDSTLKIQPAKLEDSAVYLCASSPAGGSPYEQYFGPGTRLTVT.

The CDR3 coding sequence is TGTGCCAGCAGCTTACTAGCGGGAGGGCCAGACGAGCAGTACTTC. It encodes CASSLLAGGPDEQYF. J is TRBJ2-7 and V is TRBV7-9, with TRBD2 matching 12 bases. This CDR3 contains 15 residues. V gave up 2 bases and J gave up 5 bases; unmatched junction bases: 4. Germline assignment: CDR1 SEHNR and CDR2 FQNEAQ (reference sequence).

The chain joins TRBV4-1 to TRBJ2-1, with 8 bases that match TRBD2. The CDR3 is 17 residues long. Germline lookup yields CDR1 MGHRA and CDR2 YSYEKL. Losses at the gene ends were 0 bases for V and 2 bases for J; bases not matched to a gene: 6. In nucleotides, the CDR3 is TGCGCCAGCAGCCAAGATGGCGGGGGGTCAACCTACAATGAGCAGTTCTTC. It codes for CASSQDGGGSTYNEQFF.

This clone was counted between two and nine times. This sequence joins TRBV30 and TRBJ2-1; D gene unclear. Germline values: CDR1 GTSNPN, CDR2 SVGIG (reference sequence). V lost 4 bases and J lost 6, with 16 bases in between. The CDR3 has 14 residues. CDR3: CAWKGSHPANEQFF. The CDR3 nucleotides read TGTGCCTGGAAGGGCAGCCACCCGGCCAATGAGCAGTTCTTC.

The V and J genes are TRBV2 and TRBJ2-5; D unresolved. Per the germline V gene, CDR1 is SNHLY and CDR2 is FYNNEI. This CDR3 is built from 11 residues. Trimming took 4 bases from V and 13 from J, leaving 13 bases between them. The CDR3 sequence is CASSVTEFLYF. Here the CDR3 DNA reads TGTGCCAGCAGTGTCACAGAGTTCTTGTACTTC.

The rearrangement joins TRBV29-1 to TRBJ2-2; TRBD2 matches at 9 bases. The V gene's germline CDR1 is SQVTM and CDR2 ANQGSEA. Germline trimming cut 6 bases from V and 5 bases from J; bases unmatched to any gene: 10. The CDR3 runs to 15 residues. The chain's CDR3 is CSVLIAGVGTGELFF. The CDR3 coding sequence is TGCAGCGTCCTTATAGCGGGAGTAGGAACCGGGGAGCTGTTTTTT.

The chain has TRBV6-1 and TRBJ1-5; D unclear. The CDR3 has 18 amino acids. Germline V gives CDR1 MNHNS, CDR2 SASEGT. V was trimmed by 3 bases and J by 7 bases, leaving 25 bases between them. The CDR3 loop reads CASSDLSGVPRARQPQHF. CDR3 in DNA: TGTGCCAGCAGTGACCTCTCGGGTGTACCCCGGGCACGGCAGCCCCAGCATTTT.

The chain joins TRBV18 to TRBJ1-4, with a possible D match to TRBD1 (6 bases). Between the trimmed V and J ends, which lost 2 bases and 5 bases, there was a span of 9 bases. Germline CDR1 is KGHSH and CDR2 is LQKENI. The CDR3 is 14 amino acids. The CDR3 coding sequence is TGTGCCAGCTCACCATATCAGGGGAATGAAAAACTGTTTTTT. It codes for CASSPYQGNEKLFF.

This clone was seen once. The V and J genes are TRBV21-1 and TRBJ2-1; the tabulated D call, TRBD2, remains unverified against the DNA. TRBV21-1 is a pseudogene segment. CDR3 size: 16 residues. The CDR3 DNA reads TGTGCCAGCAGCGTTCGCGAGCGGGGGGGATACAATGAGCAGTTCTTC. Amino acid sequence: CASSVRERGGYNEQFF.

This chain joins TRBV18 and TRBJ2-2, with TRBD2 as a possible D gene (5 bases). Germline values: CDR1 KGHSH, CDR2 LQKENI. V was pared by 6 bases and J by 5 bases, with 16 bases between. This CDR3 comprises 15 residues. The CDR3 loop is CASSLGNRLTGELFF. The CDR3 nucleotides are TGTGCCAGCTCCCTAGGGAACAGACTAACCGGGGAGCTGTTTTTT.

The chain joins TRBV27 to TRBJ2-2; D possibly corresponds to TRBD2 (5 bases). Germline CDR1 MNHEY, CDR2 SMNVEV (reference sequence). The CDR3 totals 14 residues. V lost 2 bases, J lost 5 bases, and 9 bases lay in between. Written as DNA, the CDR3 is TGTGCCAGCAGTTTAGTCCCGGGAACCGGGGAGCTGTTTTTT. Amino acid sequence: CASSLVPGTGELFF.

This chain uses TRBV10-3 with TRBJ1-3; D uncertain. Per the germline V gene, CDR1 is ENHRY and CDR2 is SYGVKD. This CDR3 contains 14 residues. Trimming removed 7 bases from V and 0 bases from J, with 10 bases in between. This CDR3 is CAINDGLSGNTIYF. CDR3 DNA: TGTGCCATCAACGACGGACTCTCTGGAAACACCATATATTTT.

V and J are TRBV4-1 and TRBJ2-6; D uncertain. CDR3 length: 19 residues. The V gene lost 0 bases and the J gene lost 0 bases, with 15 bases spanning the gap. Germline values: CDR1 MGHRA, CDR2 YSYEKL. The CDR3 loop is CASSQDMARIISGANVLTF. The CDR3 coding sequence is TGCGCCAGCAGCCAAGACATGGCCAGAATTATCTCTGGGGCCAACGTCCTGACTTTC.

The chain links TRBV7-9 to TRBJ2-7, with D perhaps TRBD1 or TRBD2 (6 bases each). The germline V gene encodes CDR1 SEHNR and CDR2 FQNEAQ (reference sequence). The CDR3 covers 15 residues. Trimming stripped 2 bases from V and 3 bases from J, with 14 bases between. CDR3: CASSLWGADVYEQYF. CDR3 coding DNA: TGTGCCAGCAGCTTATGGGGGGCCGATGTCTACGAGCAGTACTTC.

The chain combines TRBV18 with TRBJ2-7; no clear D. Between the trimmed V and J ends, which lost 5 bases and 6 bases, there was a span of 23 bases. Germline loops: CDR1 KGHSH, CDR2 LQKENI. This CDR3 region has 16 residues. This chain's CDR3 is CASSRSAPQSMAEQYF. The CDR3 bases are TGTGCCAGCTCAAGGAGCGCGCCCCAATCTATGGCCGAGCAGTACTTC.

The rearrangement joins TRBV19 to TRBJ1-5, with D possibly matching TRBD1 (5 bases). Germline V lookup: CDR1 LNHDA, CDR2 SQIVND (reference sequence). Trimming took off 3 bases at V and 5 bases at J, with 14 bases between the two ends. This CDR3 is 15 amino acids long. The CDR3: CASSMGRAIYQPQHF. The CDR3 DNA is TGTGCCAGTAGTATGGGCAGGGCCATCTATCAGCCCCAGCATTTT.